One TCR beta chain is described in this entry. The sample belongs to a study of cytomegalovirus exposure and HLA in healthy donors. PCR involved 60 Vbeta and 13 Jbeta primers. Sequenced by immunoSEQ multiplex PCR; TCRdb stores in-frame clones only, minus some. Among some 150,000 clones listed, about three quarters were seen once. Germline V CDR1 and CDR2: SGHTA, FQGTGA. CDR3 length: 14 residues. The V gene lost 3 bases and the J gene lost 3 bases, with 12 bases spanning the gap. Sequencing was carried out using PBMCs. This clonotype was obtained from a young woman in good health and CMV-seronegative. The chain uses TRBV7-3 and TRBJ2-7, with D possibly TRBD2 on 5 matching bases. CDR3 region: CASSFDGESYEQYF. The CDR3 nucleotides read TGTGCCAGCAGCTTCGACGGGGAGAGCTACGAGCAGTACTTC.